This T cell receptor beta chain was identified in a study of persistence of HIV-infected CD4 T cells. Background on the study: Donors were ART-treated; their CMV- and Gag-responding CD4+ T cells were isolated. Median time on suppressive ART was over seven years.

About this clone itself: Its antigen is still unknown.

The stimulus was an HIV-1 Gag 15-mer peptide pool, around 1.1 ug/peptide/mL. Sorted nonresponding memory CD4+ T cells were CD40L-negative, CD69-negative, CD45RO-high. Donors had CD4+ T cell counts above 400 cells/uL and were CMV-seropositive. The immunoSEQ assay was version 4, run in survey mode. The method was immunoSEQ multiplex PCR; TCRdb's version includes in-frame clones alone and lacks a portion of them. Here the sample spans 30,000 to 40,000 clones, 65% to 90% being singletons. V dropped 3 bases and J dropped 5; count of bases not matched to a gene: 12. CDR1 is KGHSH and CDR2 is LQKENI in the germline V gene. This CDR3 has 17 amino acids.

The material sequenced was CD4+ T cells sorted from PBMCs after roughly 18-hour stimulation, taken from a patient who received antiretroviral therapy. The receptor was derived from an adult woman with HIV who was CMV-seropositive. This rearrangement joins TRBV18 to TRBJ1-4, with TRBD1 matching over 7 bases. The CDR3 loop is CASSPNSGTAKNEKLFF. CDR3 nucleotides: TGTGCCAGCTCACCTAATTCTGGGACAGCCAAGAATGAAAAACTGTTTTTT.